A single T cell receptor (beta chain) is shown here with its context. Antigen specificity is unknown. This specimen comes from a study of shared clonotypes between healthy human individuals. The data were produced by immunoSEQ multiplex PCR, yet TCRdb's version contains in-frame clones alone and is incomplete. The sample lists roughly 890,000 clones; almost 95% were seen once. General observations from the study: Among a few donors, approximately 5% of naive CD4 clonotypes were found in common. Few donors limited the genetic and exposure-history diversity represented. Clonotype sharing across donors was expected to vary with sequencing depth.

V was pared by 6 bases and J by 4 bases, with 7 bases of the junction left unmatched. Germline CDR1 MDHEN, CDR2 SYDVKM. CDR3 length equals 15 residues. The naive CD8 population came from CD45RO-negative cells selected for CCR7, without terminally differentiated effector memory CD45RA+ cells. The sample consisted of naive CD8+ T cells sorted from blood. The gene calls are TRBV28 and TRBJ2-3, with 10 bases matching TRBD1. The clonotype comes from a young man in good health. DNA of the CDR3: TGTGCCAGCAGGTACGACAGGGGGCTCTCAGATACGCAGTATTTT. Amino acid sequence: CASRYDRGLSDTQYF.